A selection of T cell receptor beta chains follows, all from one sample in a study of neurological immune-mediated disorders. MiXCR, run by TCRdb on the 5' RACE reads, gives a single entry per CDR3 protein. This sample carries 40,000 or so distinct CDR3 sequences, around 7.8% of them seen once, and the ten largest clones take around 4%. Sequencing was done on a sample of PBMCs. The source of these receptors is a woman aged 35 to 49 in good health. The CDR3 runs from the conserved cysteine through the conserved F or W. D genes are given only for firm matches. Clone size appears in some rows only: once, few, many, or a class for an expanded clone.

D gene: TRBD1
J gene: TRBJ1-5
clone size: many
V gene: TRBV6-5
CDR3 DNA: TGTGCCAGCAGAAGTCAATACCCCGGGACAGGGGCCGGCCAGCCCCAGCATTTT
CDR3 protein: CASRSQYPGTGAGQPQHF

D gene: TRBD1
J gene: TRBJ1-6
clone size: .
V gene: TRBV27
CDR3 DNA: TGTGCCAACAGTTTAGGCGCGGCAGGGGGCGGTAATAATTCACCTCTCCACTTT
CDR3 protein: CANSLGAAGGGNNSPLHF

D gene: .
J gene: TRBJ2-5
clone size: many
V gene: TRBV7-8
CDR3 DNA: TGTGCCAGCAGCTTAGCTGGTGGGGCAGGGCAAGAGACCCAGTACTTC
CDR3 protein: CASSLAGGAGQETQYF

D gene: TRBD2
J gene: TRBJ2-2
clone size: many
V gene: TRBV6-4
CDR3 DNA: TGTGCCAGCAGTCTGGGACTACCGGGCACCGGGGAGCTGTTTTTT
CDR3 protein: CASSLGLPGTGELFF

D gene: .
J gene: TRBJ2-3
clone size: many
V gene: TRBV20-1
CDR3 DNA: TGCAGTGCTAGGGGACCGCGGGATGGGGCAGATACGCAGTATTTT
CDR3 protein: CSARGPRDGADTQYF

D gene: TRBD1
J gene: TRBJ1-5
clone size: many
V gene: TRBV14
CDR3 DNA: TGTGCCAGCAGCCGACCGGGACAGGGAAGGCAGCCCCAGCATTTT
CDR3 protein: CASSRPGQGRQPQHF

D gene: TRBD2
J gene: TRBJ2-1
clone size: many
V gene: TRBV10-2
CDR3 DNA: TGCGCCAGCAGATCAGGACTAGCGGGTTACAATGAGCAGTTCTTC
CDR3 protein: CASRSGLAGYNEQFF

D gene: TRBD1
J gene: TRBJ1-5
clone size: many
V gene: TRBV20-1
CDR3 DNA: TGCAGTGCTAGAGGACAGGGATGGAATCAGCCCCAGCATTTT
CDR3 protein: CSARGQGWNQPQHF

D gene: TRBD2
J gene: TRBJ2-7
clone size: few
V gene: TRBV18
CDR3 DNA: TGTGCCAGCTCACCGTCCCTAGCGGCGGGGGAGCAGTACTTC
CDR3 protein: CASSPSLAAGEQYF

D gene: .
J gene: TRBJ2-3
clone size: many
V gene: TRBV4-2
CDR3 DNA: TGTGCCAGCAGCCCGCGTAGGGGCTCGGGGGCAGATACGCAGTATTTT
CDR3 protein: CASSPRRGSGADTQYF

D gene: .
J gene: TRBJ2-2
clone size: many
V gene: TRBV20-1
CDR3 DNA: TGCAGTTTTTTGACTCACTTAGGCGGGGAGCTGTTTTTT
CDR3 protein: CSFLTHLGGELFF

D gene: .
J gene: TRBJ1-5
clone size: many
V gene: TRBV7-2
CDR3 DNA: TGTGCCAGCAGCTTGTTGGGGGCCGCCCAGCCCCAGCATTTT
CDR3 protein: CASSLLGAAQPQHF

D gene: .
J gene: TRBJ2-3
clone size: .
V gene: TRBV3-1
CDR3 DNA: TGTGCCATCCAAGAGGGCTATACGCAGTATTTT
CDR3 protein: CAIQEGYTQYF

D gene: .
J gene: TRBJ1-3
clone size: many
V gene: TRBV15
CDR3 DNA: TGTGCCACCAGCAGAGAACCAGGGTCAGGAAACACCATATATTTT
CDR3 protein: CATSREPGSGNTIYF

D gene: .
J gene: TRBJ2-7
clone size: .
V gene: TRBV27
CDR3 DNA: TGTGCCAGCAGCCAGAGACAGTCGTCCTACGAGCAGTACTTC
CDR3 protein: CASSQRQSSYEQYF

D gene: TRBD2
J gene: TRBJ2-5
clone size: many
V gene: TRBV7-9
CDR3 DNA: TGTGCCAGCAGCTTTGGGCGGGAGGAGGAGACCCAGTACTTC
CDR3 protein: CASSFGREEETQYF

D gene: TRBD1
J gene: TRBJ1-5
clone size: .
V gene: TRBV20-1
CDR3 DNA: TGCAGTGCCCCCGGGACAGGGGGCTATCAGCCCCAGCATTTT
CDR3 protein: CSAPGTGGYQPQHF

D gene: TRBD1
J gene: TRBJ2-3
clone size: many
V gene: TRBV5-1
CDR3 DNA: TGCGCCACCACGGGACAGGGGAACACAGATACGCAGTATTTT
CDR3 protein: CATTGQGNTDTQYF

D gene: .
J gene: TRBJ2-3
clone size: many
V gene: TRBV10-2
CDR3 DNA: TGCGCCAGCACTCGGGCGTCCGCAGATACGCAGTATTTT
CDR3 protein: CASTRASADTQYF

D gene: TRBD2
J gene: TRBJ2-1
clone size: many
V gene: TRBV20-1
CDR3 DNA: TGCAGTGTTAGGGGTGGGACTAGCGGGGTCTCCTATTACAATGAGCAGTTCTTC
CDR3 protein: CSVRGGTSGVSYYNEQFF

D gene: .
J gene: TRBJ2-5
clone size: many
V gene: TRBV7-6
CDR3 DNA: TGTGCCAGCAGCCCGACCGGGCCCTTGGGGACCCAGTACTTC
CDR3 protein: CASSPTGPLGTQYF

D gene: TRBD1
J gene: TRBJ1-5
clone size: many
V gene: TRBV6-2/TRBV6-3
CDR3 DNA: TGTGCCAGCAGCGGACAGGCTGGCAATCAGCCCCAGCATTTT
CDR3 protein: CASSGQAGNQPQHF

D gene: TRBD2
J gene: TRBJ2-2
clone size: many
V gene: TRBV9
CDR3 DNA: TGTGCCAGCAGAGCCGGGACTAGCGGGGGGGAGAACACCGGGGAGCTGTTTTTT
CDR3 protein: CASRAGTSGGENTGELFF

D gene: TRBD2
J gene: TRBJ2-7
clone size: many
V gene: TRBV5-1
CDR3 DNA: TGCGCCAGCAGCTACAGCGGGAGCGCCTACGAGCAGTACTTC
CDR3 protein: CASSYSGSAYEQYF

D gene: .
J gene: TRBJ2-7
clone size: many
V gene: TRBV7-9
CDR3 DNA: TGTGCCAGCAGCTTAGAGAACGTCTACTACGAGCAGTACTTC
CDR3 protein: CASSLENVYYEQYF

D gene: .
J gene: TRBJ1-5
clone size: many
V gene: TRBV6-5
CDR3 DNA: TGTGCCAGCAGCCCGGGCTTAGGAGATCAGCCCCAGCATTTT
CDR3 protein: CASSPGLGDQPQHF

D gene: .
J gene: TRBJ2-1
clone size: many
V gene: TRBV7-7
CDR3 DNA: TGTGCTAGCAACCCCTTGACAGGCTACAATGAGCAGTTCTTC
CDR3 protein: CASNPLTGYNEQFF

D gene: .
J gene: TRBJ2-1
clone size: many
V gene: TRBV12-3/TRBV12-4
CDR3 DNA: TGTGCCAGCAGTTTACGCCTAGACAATGAGCAGTTCTTC
CDR3 protein: CASSLRLDNEQFF

D gene: TRBD1
J gene: TRBJ1-5
clone size: many
V gene: TRBV10-2
CDR3 DNA: TGCGCCAGCCGGACAGGGCGCAATCAGCCCCAGCATTTT
CDR3 protein: CASRTGRNQPQHF

D gene: TRBD2
J gene: TRBJ2-1
clone size: medium-sized
V gene: TRBV3-1
CDR3 DNA: TGTGCCAGCAGCCAAGGCCCGGGACTACAGCACAATGAGCAGTTCTTC
CDR3 protein: CASSQGPGLQHNEQFF

D gene: .
J gene: TRBJ1-5
clone size: .
V gene: TRBV5-1
CDR3 DNA: TGCGCCAGCAGCCTCGTGGAGGGCCAGCCCCAGCATTTT
CDR3 protein: CASSLVEGQPQHF

D gene: .
J gene: TRBJ1-1
clone size: many
V gene: TRBV13
CDR3 DNA: TGTGCCAGCAGCTCACAAAAGGGCACTGAAGCTTTCTTT
CDR3 protein: CASSSQKGTEAFF